A single T cell receptor beta chain is shown here with its context. Its target is unknown. Given a much more abundant clone one base away, this may be a read error. The CDR3 runs to 13 residues. The sample originates from a study of glioma-infiltrating T cells. Regarding the study as a whole: Above-expected tissue-blood divergence occurred in all gliomas, most in low-grade ones.

Using RNA template, CDR3s of TCR alpha and beta were amplified with iRepertoire arm-PCR. One-step reverse transcription and amplification started from approximately 100-400 ng of tissue mRNA or PBMC total RNA. TCRdb recomputed calls from the multiplex PCR reads with MiXCR, one row per CDR3 protein. The sample records roughly 190,000 distinct CDR3 sequences, more than 30% being singletons. The clonotype originates from a human donor with low-grade glioma or glioblastoma, undergoing nonglioma brain surgery, or in good health (not recorded which). Sequenced material: glioma tissue, nonneoplastic brain tissue, or PBMCs (not recorded which). V and J are TRBV12-3 or TRBV12-4 and TRBJ2-7; D is unclear. DNA of the CDR3: TGTGCCATCAGTGCAGAGGCCCTAGGCGAGCAGTACTTC. It codes for CAISAEALGEQYF.